This TCR beta chain was captured in a study of control samples from healthy donors and cancer patients. Sequenced by immunoSEQ multiplex PCR; TCRdb stores in-frame clones only, minus some. The sample consists of over 70,000 clones, around nine tenths of them appearing once. The germline V gene has CDR1 SGHRS and CDR2 YFSETQ. The CDR3 has 15 amino acids. The V end lost 3 bases, the J end lost 0 bases, and 11 bases lay between the germline ends. Sequenced input: blood. This receptor was obtained from a woman between 55 and 75 years old in good health. The chain uses TRBV5-1 and TRBJ2-3; D possibly matches TRBD1 or TRBD2 (6 bases each). As DNA, the CDR3 is TGCGCCAGCAGCTCTGGAGGGACAAGCACAGATACGCAGTATTTT. Translation: CASSSGGTSTDTQYF.